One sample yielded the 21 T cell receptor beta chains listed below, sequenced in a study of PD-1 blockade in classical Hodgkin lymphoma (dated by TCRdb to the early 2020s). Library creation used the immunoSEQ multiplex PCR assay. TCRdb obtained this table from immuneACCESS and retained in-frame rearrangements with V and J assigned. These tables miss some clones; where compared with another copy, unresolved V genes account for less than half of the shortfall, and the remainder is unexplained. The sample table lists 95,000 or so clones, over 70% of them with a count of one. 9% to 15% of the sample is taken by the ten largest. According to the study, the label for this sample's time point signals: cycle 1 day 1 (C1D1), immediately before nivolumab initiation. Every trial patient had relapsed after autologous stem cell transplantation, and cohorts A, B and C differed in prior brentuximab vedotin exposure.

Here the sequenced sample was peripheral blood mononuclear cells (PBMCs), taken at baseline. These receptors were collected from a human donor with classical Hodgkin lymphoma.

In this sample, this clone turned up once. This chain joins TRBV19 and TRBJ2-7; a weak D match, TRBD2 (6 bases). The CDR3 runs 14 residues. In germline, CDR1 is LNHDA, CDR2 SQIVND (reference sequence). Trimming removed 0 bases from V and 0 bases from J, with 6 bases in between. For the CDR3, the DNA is TGTGCCAGTAGTATAGAGGGGGGCTCCTACGAGCAGTACTTC. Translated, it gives CASSIEGGSYEQYF.

CDR3 DNA sequence: TGTGCCTGGAGTGGGTTGGTAGGGGATACGCAGTATTTT. It encodes CAWSGLVGDTQYF. The chain recombines TRBV30 with TRBJ2-3; unclear D gene. Germline V gene lookup returns CDR1 GTSNPN and CDR2 SVGIG (reference sequence). V lost 1 base to trimming and J lost 6 bases, with 11 bases between them. The CDR3 length is 13 residues.

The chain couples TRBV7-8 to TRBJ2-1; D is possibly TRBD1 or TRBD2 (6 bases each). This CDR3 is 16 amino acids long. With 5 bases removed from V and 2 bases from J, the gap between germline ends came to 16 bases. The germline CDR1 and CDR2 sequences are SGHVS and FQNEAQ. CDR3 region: CASSPLLGGPYNEQFF. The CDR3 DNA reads TGTGCCAGCAGCCCGCTTCTTGGGGGGCCCTACAATGAGCAGTTCTTC.

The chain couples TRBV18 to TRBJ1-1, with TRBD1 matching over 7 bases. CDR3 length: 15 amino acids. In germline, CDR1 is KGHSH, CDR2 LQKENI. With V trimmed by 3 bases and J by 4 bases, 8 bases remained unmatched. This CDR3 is CASSPVTGAATEAFF. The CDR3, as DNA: TGTGCCAGCTCACCGGTTACAGGGGCGGCCACTGAAGCTTTCTTT.

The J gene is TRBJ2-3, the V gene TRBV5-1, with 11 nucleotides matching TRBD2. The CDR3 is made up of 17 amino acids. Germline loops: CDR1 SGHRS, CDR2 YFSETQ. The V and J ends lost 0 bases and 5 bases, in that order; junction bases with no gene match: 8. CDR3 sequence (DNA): TGCGCCAGCAGCTTGGGACTAGCGGGATATGATAGAGATACGCAGTATTTT. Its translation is CASSLGLAGYDRDTQYF. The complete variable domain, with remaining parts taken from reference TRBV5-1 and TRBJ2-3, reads KAGVTQTPRYLIKTRGQQVTLSCSPISGHRSVSWYQQTPGQGLQFLFEYFSETQRNKGNFPGRFSGRQFSNSRSEMNVSTLELGDSALYLCASSLGLAGYDRDTQYFGPGTRLTVL.

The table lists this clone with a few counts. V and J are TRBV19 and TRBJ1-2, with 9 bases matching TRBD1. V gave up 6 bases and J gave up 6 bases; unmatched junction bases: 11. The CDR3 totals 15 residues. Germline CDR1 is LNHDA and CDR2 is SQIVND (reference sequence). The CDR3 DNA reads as TGTGCCAGTAGAGCACAGGGGGCGGATCAGAATGGCTACACCTTC. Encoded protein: CASRAQGADQNGYTF.

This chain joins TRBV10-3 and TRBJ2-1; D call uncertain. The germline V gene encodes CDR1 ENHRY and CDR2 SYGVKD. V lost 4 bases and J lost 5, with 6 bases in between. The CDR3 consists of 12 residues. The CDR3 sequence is CAISVFDNEQFF. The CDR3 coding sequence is TGTGCCATCAGTGTCTTCGACAATGAGCAGTTCTTC.

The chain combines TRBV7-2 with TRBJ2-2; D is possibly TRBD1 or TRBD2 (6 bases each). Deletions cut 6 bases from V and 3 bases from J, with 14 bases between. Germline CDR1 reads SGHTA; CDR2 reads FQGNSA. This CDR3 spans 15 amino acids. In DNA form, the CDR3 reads TGTGCCAGCAGTCCACAGGGACTCGACACCGGGGAGCTGTTTTTT. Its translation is CASSPQGLDTGELFF. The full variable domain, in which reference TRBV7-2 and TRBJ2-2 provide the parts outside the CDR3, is GAGVSQSPSNKVTEKGKDVELRCDPISGHTALYWYRQSLGQGLEFLIYFQGNSAPDKSGLPSDRFSAERTGGSVSTLTIQRTQQEDSAVYLCASSPQGLDTGELFFGEGSRLTVL.

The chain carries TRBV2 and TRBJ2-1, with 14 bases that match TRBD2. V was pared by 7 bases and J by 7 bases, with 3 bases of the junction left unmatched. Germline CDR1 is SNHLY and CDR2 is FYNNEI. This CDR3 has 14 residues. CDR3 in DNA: TGTGCCAGCACCGGGACTAGCGGGAGTAATGAGCAGTTCTTC. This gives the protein CASTGTSGSNEQFF.

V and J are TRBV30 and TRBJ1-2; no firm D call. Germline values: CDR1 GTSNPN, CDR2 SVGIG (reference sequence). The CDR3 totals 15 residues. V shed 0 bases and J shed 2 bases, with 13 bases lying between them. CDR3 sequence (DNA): TGTGCCTGGAGTGTACTGCGGTCAACGAACTATGGCTACACCTTC. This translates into CAWSVLRSTNYGYTF. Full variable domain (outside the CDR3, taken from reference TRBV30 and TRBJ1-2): SQTIHQWPATLVQPVGSPLSLECTVEGTSNPNLYWYRQAAGRGLQLLFYSVGIGQISSEVPQNLSASRPQDRQFILSSKKLLLSDSGFYLCAWSVLRSTNYGYTFGSGTRLTVV.

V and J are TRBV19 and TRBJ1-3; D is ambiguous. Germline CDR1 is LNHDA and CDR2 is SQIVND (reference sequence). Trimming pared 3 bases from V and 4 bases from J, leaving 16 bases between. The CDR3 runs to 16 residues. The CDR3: CASSMGRRLGGNTIYF. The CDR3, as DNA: TGTGCCAGTAGTATGGGTCGCCGCCTCGGGGGAAACACCATATATTTT.

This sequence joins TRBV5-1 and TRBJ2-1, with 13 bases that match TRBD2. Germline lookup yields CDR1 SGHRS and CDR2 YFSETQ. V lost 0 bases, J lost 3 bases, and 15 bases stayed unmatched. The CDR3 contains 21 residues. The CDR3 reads CASSLVSGRSGLAGLYNEQFF. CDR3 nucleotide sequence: TGCGCCAGCAGCTTGGTGTCGGGCAGATCGGGACTAGCGGGACTCTACAATGAGCAGTTCTTC. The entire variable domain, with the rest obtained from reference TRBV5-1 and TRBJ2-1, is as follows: KAGVTQTPRYLIKTRGQQVTLSCSPISGHRSVSWYQQTPGQGLQFLFEYFSETQRNKGNFPGRFSGRQFSNSRSEMNVSTLELGDSALYLCASSLVSGRSGLAGLYNEQFFGPGTRLTVL.

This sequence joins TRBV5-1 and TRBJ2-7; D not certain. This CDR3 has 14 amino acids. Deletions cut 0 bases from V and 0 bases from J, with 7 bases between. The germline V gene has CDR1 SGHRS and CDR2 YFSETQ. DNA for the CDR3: TGCGCCAGCAGCTTGGTCGTCGGCTCCTACGAGCAGTACTTC. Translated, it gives CASSLVVGSYEQYF.

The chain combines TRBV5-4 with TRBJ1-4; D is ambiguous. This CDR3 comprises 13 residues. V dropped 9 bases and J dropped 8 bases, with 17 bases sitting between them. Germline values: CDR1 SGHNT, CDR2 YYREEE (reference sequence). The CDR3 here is CATGRETGEKLFF. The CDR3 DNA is TGTGCCACCGGCCGGGAAACCGGAGAAAAACTGTTTTTT.

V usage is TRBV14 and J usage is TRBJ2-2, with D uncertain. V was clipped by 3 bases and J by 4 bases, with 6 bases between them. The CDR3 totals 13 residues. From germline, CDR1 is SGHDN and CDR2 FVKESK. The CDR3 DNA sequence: TGTGCCAGCAGCCATCAGGTCACCGGGGAGCTGTTTTTT. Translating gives CASSHQVTGELFF.

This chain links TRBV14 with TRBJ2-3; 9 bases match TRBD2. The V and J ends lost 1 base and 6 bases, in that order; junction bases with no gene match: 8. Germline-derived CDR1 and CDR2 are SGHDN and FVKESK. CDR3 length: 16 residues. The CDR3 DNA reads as TGTGCCAGCAGCCAAGTCGCTAGCGGGATGTACGATACGCAGTATTTT. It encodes CASSQVASGMYDTQYF.

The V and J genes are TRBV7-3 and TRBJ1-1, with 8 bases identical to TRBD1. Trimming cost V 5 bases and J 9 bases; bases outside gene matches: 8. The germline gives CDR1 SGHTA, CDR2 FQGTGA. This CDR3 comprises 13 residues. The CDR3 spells CASSPIRTGQAFF. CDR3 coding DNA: TGTGCCAGCAGCCCAATCCGGACAGGGCAAGCTTTCTTT.

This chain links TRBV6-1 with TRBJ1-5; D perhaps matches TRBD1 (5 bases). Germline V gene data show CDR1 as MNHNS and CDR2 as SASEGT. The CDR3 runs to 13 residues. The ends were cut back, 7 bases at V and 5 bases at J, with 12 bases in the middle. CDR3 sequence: CASTGTQHQPQHF. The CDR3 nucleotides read TGTGCCAGCACCGGGACCCAACATCAGCCCCAGCATTTT.

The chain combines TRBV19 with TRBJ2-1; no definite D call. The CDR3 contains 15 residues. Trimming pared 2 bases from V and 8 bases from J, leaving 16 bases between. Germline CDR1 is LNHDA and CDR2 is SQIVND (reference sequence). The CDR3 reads CASSIRQHPRDEQFF. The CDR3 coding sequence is TGTGCCAGTAGTATAAGACAACATCCTCGGGATGAGCAGTTCTTC.

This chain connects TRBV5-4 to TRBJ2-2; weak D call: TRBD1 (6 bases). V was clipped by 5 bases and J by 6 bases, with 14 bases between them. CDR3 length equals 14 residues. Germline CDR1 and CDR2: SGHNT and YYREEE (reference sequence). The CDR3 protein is CASSSQGGSGELFF. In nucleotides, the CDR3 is TGTGCCAGCAGTTCACAGGGTGGCTCCGGGGAGCTGTTTTTT.

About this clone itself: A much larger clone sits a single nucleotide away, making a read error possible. CDR3 sequence (DNA): TGTGCCAGATCCGGGACTAGCACAGATACGCAGTATTTT. It specifies CARSGTSTDTQYF. This sequence joins TRBV11-2 and TRBJ2-3; D perhaps matches TRBD2 (6 bases). The V end lost 9 bases, the J end lost 0 bases, and 10 bases lay between the germline ends. The CDR3 totals 13 residues. CDR1 is SGHAT and CDR2 is FQNNGV in the germline V gene.